The present T cell receptor (beta chain) was sequenced within a study of blood T cell repertoires in COVID-19. Study as a whole: The United States, Italy and Spain were the sources of the acute and convalescent COVID-19 samples. Sources were T cells, B-cell-depleted T cells, or PBMCs; the material itself was cDNA or gDNA.

Source study methods: For nucleated cells, counts were estimated from reference gene primer amplification. The repertoire was sequenced with immunoSEQ multiplex PCR; TCRdb's copy has only in-frame clones and lacks some. V, J and clone size are taken as reported in that table, and D and trimming were inferred from the DNA itself. The data contain hundreds of thousands of clones, 89% of them seen just once; the ten biggest clones take up 0.9%. This clone was seen only a few times. Patients of the Seattle cohort, enrolled during active infection, were followed longitudinally. The CDR3 has 15 residues. V was pared by 4 bases and J by 0 bases, with 11 bases between. In germline, CDR1 is SGHRS, CDR2 YFSETQ.

V is TRBV5-1 and J is TRBJ1-3; no reliable D call. The receptor's source is a man between 18 and 29 years old with COVID-19, enrolled during active disease. Source material: peripheral blood. CDR3 protein: CASSPQISSGNTIYF. As DNA, the CDR3 is TGCGCCAGCAGCCCACAAATCTCCTCTGGAAACACCATATATTTT.